This is a list of T cell receptor beta chains from one sample in a study of T cell changes during pregnancy in multiple sclerosis. TCRdb keeps only in-frame clones here, not all; method: immunoSEQ multiplex PCR. This sample has tens of thousands of clones; roughly 89% occur once, and the top ten carry just under 2%. Material: peripheral blood, obtained in the second trimester of pregnancy. The source of these receptors is a female donor with multiple sclerosis, enrolled in a pregnancy study. CDR3s include the opening cysteine and the closing phenylalanine or tryptophan. The D gene is left open where the match is weak. Size values are once, few and many counts, or a class for expanded clones, and some rows have none.

V: TRBV6-5; J: TRBJ2-5; size: -; D: -; CDR3: CASSQTSLQGTQYF; DNA: TGTGCCAGCAGTCAGACATCCCTACAAGGGACCCAGTACTTC
V: TRBV2; J: TRBJ2-1; size: -; D: TRBD1; CDR3: CASTRTGINEQFF; DNA: TGTGCCAGCACCCGGACAGGGATCAATGAGCAGTTCTTC
V: TRBV4-3; J: TRBJ2-3; size: -; D: -; CDR3: CASSQDYTDTQYF; DNA: TGCGCCAGCAGCCAAGATTATACAGATACGCAGTATTTT
V: TRBV25-1; J: TRBJ2-7; size: -; D: TRBD2; CDR3: CASSSLGLALTYEQYF; DNA: TGTGCCAGCAGTAGCCTGGGACTAGCGCTAACCTACGAGCAGTACTTC
V: TRBV11-1; J: TRBJ2-2; size: once; D: TRBD2; CDR3: CASSLGRGGFAGELFF; DNA: TGTGCCAGCAGCTTAGGGCGGGGGGGTTTCGCCGGGGAGCTGTTTTTT
V: TRBV7-9; J: TRBJ2-7; size: -; D: TRBD2; CDR3: CASSLALEAGGFYEQYF; DNA: TGTGCCAGCAGCTTAGCGCTGGAAGCGGGAGGTTTCTACGAGCAGTACTTC
V: TRBV11-3; J: TRBJ1-3; size: -; D: -; CDR3: CASSFGQFSGNTIYF; DNA: TGTGCCAGCAGCTTTGGACAGTTCTCTGGAAACACCATATATTTT
V: TRBV27; J: TRBJ1-6; size: -; D: -; CDR3: CASSWGGSSYNSPLHF; DNA: TGTGCCAGCAGTTGGGGGGGGAGCTCCTATAATTCACCCCTCCACTTT
V: TRBV7-9; J: TRBJ1-5; size: -; D: TRBD1; CDR3: CASSSTGDGNQPQHF; DNA: TGTGCCAGCAGCTCGACAGGGGATGGAAATCAGCCCCAGCATTTT
V: TRBV9; J: TRBJ2-3; size: -; D: -; CDR3: CASSTGGLSTDTQYF; DNA: TGTGCCAGCAGTACCGGGGGGCTCAGCACAGATACGCAGTATTTT
V: TRBV5-6; J: TRBJ1-1; size: -; D: -; CDR3: CASSLGGEAFF; DNA: TGTGCCAGCAGCTTGGGGGGCGAAGCTTTCTTT
V: TRBV4-3; J: TRBJ1-2; size: once; D: -; CDR3: CASSQVGGGDYGYTF; DNA: TGCGCCAGCAGCCAAGTGGGAGGAGGCGATTATGGCTACACCTTC
V: TRBV2; J: TRBJ1-1; size: -; D: -; CDR3: CASSARGGNTEAFF; DNA: TGTGCCAGCAGTGCCCGCGGGGGAAACACTGAAGCTTTCTTT
V: TRBV25-1; J: TRBJ1-4; size: -; D: -; CDR3: CASSEYRGGDEKLFF; DNA: TGTGCCAGCAGTGAATATCGGGGGGGAGATGAAAAACTGTTTTTT
V: TRBV19; J: TRBJ1-1; size: -; D: -; CDR3: CASRGRTMIDTEAFF; DNA: TGTGCCAGTAGGGGGAGAACTATGATTGATACTGAAGCTTTCTTT
V: TRBV5-6; J: TRBJ2-5; size: -; D: -; CDR3: CASSLAEEGEETQYF; DNA: TGTGCCAGCAGCTTGGCCGAAGAGGGAGAGGAGACCCAGTACTTC
V: TRBV19; J: TRBJ1-6; size: -; D: TRBD1; CDR3: CATRDSNYSPLHF; DNA: TGTGCCACCCGGGACAGTAATTATTCACCCCTCCACTTT
V: TRBV25-1; J: TRBJ2-6; size: -; D: -; CDR3: CASSESVSGANVLTF; DNA: TGTGCCAGCAGTGAATCGGTCTCTGGGGCCAACGTCCTGACTTTC
V: TRBV6-5; J: TRBJ2-1; size: -; D: -; CDR3: CASRQDSYNEQFF; DNA: TGTGCCAGCAGGCAGGACTCGTACAATGAGCAGTTCTTC
V: TRBV6-1; J: TRBJ2-5; size: -; D: TRBD1; CDR3: CASSALTIKGAKYF; DNA: TGTGCCAGCAGTGCACTCACGATAAAGGGGGCAAAGTACTTC
V: TRBV19; J: TRBJ2-1; size: -; D: TRBD2; CDR3: CASSIYRLSGSRYNEQFF; DNA: TGTGCCAGTAGTATCTACAGGCTAAGCGGGAGCCGGTACAATGAGCAGTTCTTC
V: TRBV18; J: TRBJ2-7; size: -; D: -; CDR3: CASSPLSSGSSYEQYF; DNA: TGTGCCAGCTCCCCCCTTTCTAGTGGAAGCTCCTACGAGCAGTACTTC
V: TRBV29-1; J: TRBJ2-7; size: -; D: TRBD2; CDR3: CSVEPTKTGGTEQYF; DNA: TGCAGCGTCGAACCTACGAAGACGGGAGGGACCGAGCAGTACTTC
V: TRBV5-1; J: TRBJ2-7; size: few; D: -; CDR3: CASSLKSGYYEQYF; DNA: TGCGCCAGCAGCTTGAAGTCAGGCTACTACGAGCAGTACTTC
V: TRBV10-3; J: TRBJ1-1; size: -; D: TRBD1; CDR3: CAISPTGIGTEAFF; DNA: TGTGCCATCAGCCCGACAGGGATAGGTACTGAAGCTTTCTTT
V: TRBV15; J: TRBJ2-3; size: -; D: -; CDR3: CATSRDFQGSSTDTQYF; DNA: TGTGCCACCAGCAGAGATTTTCAGGGTTCTAGCACAGATACGCAGTATTTT
V: TRBV7-6; J: TRBJ1-1; size: once; D: TRBD1; CDR3: CASSPALRVGGWNTEAFF; DNA: TGTGCCAGCAGCCCTGCCCTCCGGGTAGGGGGCTGGAACACTGAAGCTTTCTTT
V: TRBV6-1; J: TRBJ2-1; size: -; D: -; CDR3: CASSEFSYEQFF; DNA: TGTGCCAGCAGTGAATTTAGTTATGAGCAGTTCTTC
V: TRBV28; J: TRBJ2-2; size: -; D: TRBD1; CDR3: CASSNRDRDPQDTGELFF; DNA: TGTGCCAGCAGTAACCGGGACAGGGACCCCCAGGACACCGGGGAGCTGTTTTTT
V: TRBV11-3; J: TRBJ1-1; size: -; D: TRBD1; CDR3: CASSLGGQMNTEAFF; DNA: TGTGCCAGCAGCCTAGGGGGACAGATGAACACTGAAGCTTTCTTT
V: TRBV6-1; J: TRBJ2-1; size: -; D: TRBD2; CDR3: CASSERGLAGGLPYYNEQFF; DNA: TGTGCCAGCAGTGAAAGGGGACTAGCGGGGGGGCTCCCTTACTACAATGAGCAGTTCTTC
V: TRBV30; J: TRBJ1-5; size: -; D: TRBD1; CDR3: CAWSQKDRDNQPQHF; DNA: TGTGCCTGGAGTCAAAAAGACAGGGACAATCAGCCCCAGCATTTT
V: TRBV7-6; J: TRBJ2-7; size: -; D: TRBD2; CDR3: CASSFSGGEQYF; DNA: TGTGCCAGCAGCTTTTCGGGGGGAGAGCAGTACTTC
V: TRBV6-6; J: TRBJ2-7; size: -; D: TRBD1; CDR3: CASSSPGQGIYEQYF; DNA: TGTGCCAGCAGTTCTCCGGGACAGGGGATCTACGAGCAGTACTTC
V: TRBV15; J: TRBJ1-5; size: -; D: TRBD1; CDR3: CATSHSLKQGNQPQHF; DNA: TGTGCCACCAGCCATTCCCTGAAACAGGGGAATCAGCCCCAGCATTTT
V: TRBV7-8; J: TRBJ1-5; size: -; D: TRBD1; CDR3: CASSLASATGISNQPQHF; DNA: TGTGCCAGCAGCTTAGCCTCCGCGACAGGGATTAGCAATCAGCCCCAGCATTTT
V: TRBV10-2; J: TRBJ2-3; size: -; D: TRBD2; CDR3: CASRLSGTSGTWRDTQYF; DNA: TGCGCCAGCAGGCTCTCCGGGACTAGCGGGACCTGGCGGGATACGCAGTATTTT
V: TRBV7-9; J: TRBJ2-1; size: -; D: -; CDR3: CASSSTTWDNEQFF; DNA: TGTGCCAGCAGCTCAACTACTTGGGACAATGAGCAGTTCTTC